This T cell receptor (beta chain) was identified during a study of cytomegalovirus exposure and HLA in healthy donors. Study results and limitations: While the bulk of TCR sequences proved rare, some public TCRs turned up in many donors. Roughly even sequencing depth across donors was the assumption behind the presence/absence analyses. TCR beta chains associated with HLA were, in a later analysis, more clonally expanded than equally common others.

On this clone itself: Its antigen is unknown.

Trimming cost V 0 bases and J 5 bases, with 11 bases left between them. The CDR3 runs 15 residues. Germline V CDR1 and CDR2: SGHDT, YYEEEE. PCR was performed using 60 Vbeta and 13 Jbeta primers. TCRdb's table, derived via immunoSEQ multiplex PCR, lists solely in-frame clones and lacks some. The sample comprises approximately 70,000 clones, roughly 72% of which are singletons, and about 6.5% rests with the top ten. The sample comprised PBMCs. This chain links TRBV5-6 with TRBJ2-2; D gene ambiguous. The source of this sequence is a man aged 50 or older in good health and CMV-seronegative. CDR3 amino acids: CASSLGATLTGELFF. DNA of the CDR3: TGTGCCAGCAGCTTGGGGGCGACCTTAACCGGGGAGCTGTTTTTT.